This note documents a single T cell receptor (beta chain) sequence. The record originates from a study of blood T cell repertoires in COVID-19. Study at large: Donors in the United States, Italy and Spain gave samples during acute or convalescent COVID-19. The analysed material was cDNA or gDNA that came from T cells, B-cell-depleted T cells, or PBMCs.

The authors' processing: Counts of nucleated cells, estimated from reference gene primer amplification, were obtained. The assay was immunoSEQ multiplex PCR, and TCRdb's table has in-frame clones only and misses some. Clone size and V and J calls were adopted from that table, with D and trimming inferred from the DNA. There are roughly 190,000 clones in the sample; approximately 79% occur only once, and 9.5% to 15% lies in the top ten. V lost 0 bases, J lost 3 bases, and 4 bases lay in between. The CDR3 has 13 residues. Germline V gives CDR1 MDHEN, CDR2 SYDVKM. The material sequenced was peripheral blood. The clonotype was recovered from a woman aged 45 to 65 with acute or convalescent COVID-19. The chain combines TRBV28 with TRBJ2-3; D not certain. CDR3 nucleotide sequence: TGTGCCAGCAGTTTATGGCAGACAGATACGCAGTATTTT. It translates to CASSLWQTDTQYF.